Below, 13 T cell receptor beta chains from the same sample are listed, as sequenced in a study of T cells in Graves' hyperthyroidism and ophthalmopathy. TCR beta CDR3 regions were amplified from RNA. When the TCR CDR3 underwent first-round RT-PCR, the HTBI primer set was used. One entry per CDR3 protein results from TCRdb running MiXCR on the multiplex PCR reads. Among approximately 590,000 distinct CDR3 sequences listed, 35% to 55% were seen once. Sequences were obtained from peripheral blood or thyroid tissue (not recorded which). The receptors shown here come from a young woman with Graves' hyperthyroidism.

The gene calls are TRBV15 and TRBJ1-6; D gene uncertain. V was clipped by 1 base and J by 0 bases, with 7 bases between them. Germline V gene sequence: CDR1 LNHNV, CDR2 YYDKDF (reference sequence). The CDR3 is 16 residues long. The CDR3 loop reads CATSRGVSSYNSPLHF. The DNA of the CDR3 is TGTGCCACCAGCAGAGGGGTCAGCTCCTATAATTCACCCCTCCACTTT.

This clonotype was seen repeatedly, ten times or more. The chain recombines TRBV29-1 with TRBJ2-7, with D tentatively TRBD1 or TRBD2 (5 bases each). The length of the CDR3 is 12 residues. The germline V gene encodes CDR1 SQVTM and CDR2 ANQGSEA. V shed 3 bases and J shed 2 bases, with 8 bases lying between them. CDR3 bases: TGCAGCGTTGAGGTGGGACCCTACGAGCAGTACTTC. Protein: CSVEVGPYEQYF.

V gene TRBV5-1 combines with J gene TRBJ2-5; no reliable D call. V lost 4 bases, J lost 3 bases, and 10 bases lay in between. The CDR3 runs to 13 residues. Germline loops: CDR1 SGHRS, CDR2 YFSETQ. CDR3 sequence (DNA): TGCGCCAGCAGCCTGATGGGGAAAGAGACCCAGTACTTC. It is translated as CASSLMGKETQYF. Variable domain in full (rest from reference TRBV5-1 and TRBJ2-5): KAGVTQTPRYLIKTRGQQVTLSCSPISGHRSVSWYQQTPGQGLQFLFEYFSETQRNKGNFPGRFSGRQFSNSRSEMNVSTLELGDSALYLCASSLMGKETQYFGPGTRLLVL.

The chain joins TRBV4-1 to TRBJ2-2; 8 nucleotides align to TRBD2. Germline V gives CDR1 MGHRA, CDR2 YSYEKL. The CDR3 has 17 residues. V gave up 0 bases and J gave up 0 bases; unmatched junction bases: 3. The CDR3 sequence: CASSQDLAGTNTGELFF. The CDR3 DNA reads TGCGCCAGCAGCCAAGACCTAGCGGGTACGAACACCGGGGAGCTGTTTTTT.

The chain is built from TRBV24-1 and TRBJ1-1, with 8 positions matching TRBD1. Germline CDR1 and CDR2: KGHDR and SFDVKD. J was trimmed by 1 base and V by 4 bases; bases with no gene match: 4. This CDR3 comprises 15 residues. The chain's CDR3 is CATSDDRGGNTEAFF. The CDR3 nucleotides are TGTGCCACCAGTGACGACAGGGGCGGGAACACTGAAGCTTTCTTT.

The chain joins TRBV2 to TRBJ2-5; tentative D call: TRBD1 (5 bases). This CDR3 comprises 13 residues. CDR1 SNHLY and CDR2 FYNNEI come from the germline V gene. Trimming removed 3 bases at V and 5 bases at J, with 10 bases between. The CDR3: CASSEGQLETQYF. The DNA for the CDR3 is TGTGCCAGCAGTGAGGGGCAGCTCGAGACCCAGTACTTC.

CDR3: CASSDRAGTDQHF. In nucleotides, the CDR3 is TGCGCCAGCAGTGATCGGGCCGGGACGGACCAGCATTTT. This chain joins TRBV10-1 and TRBJ1-5, with D possibly being TRBD1 (5 bases). The ends were cut back, 3 bases at V and 12 bases at J, with 15 bases in the middle. Looked up from germline, CDR1 is WNHNN and CDR2 is SYGVQD (reference sequence). This CDR3 has 13 amino acids.

This clonotype was picked up many times. The chain carries TRBV29-1 and TRBJ1-2; TRBD1 is a possible D gene (6 bases). V dropped 6 bases and J dropped 4 bases, with 18 bases sitting between them. CDR1 is SQVTM, CDR2 ANQGSEA, per germline. The CDR3 extends over 14 amino acids. The DNA for the CDR3 is TGCAGCGTACCCGAGGGGGGCATAATCTATGGCTACACCTTC. It codes for CSVPEGGIIYGYTF.

V and J are TRBV10-3 and TRBJ1-5; D perhaps matches TRBD1 (6 bases). The CDR3 is made up of 17 amino acids. Germline assignment: CDR1 ENHRY and CDR2 SYGVKD. Trimming left V 2 bases short and J 3 bases short, with 17 bases between. The CDR3 region has the DNA TGTGCCATCAGTGAGGGCGTCGGGGGCAGGGACAATCAGCCCCAGCATTTT. It encodes CAISEGVGGRDNQPQHF.

The V call is TRBV9, the J call TRBJ1-1, with D maybe TRBD1 (5 bases). CDR1 and CDR2 from the germline V gene are SGDLS and YYNGEE. There are 14 residues in the CDR3. V lost 1 base and J lost 2, with 9 bases in between. CDR3 loop: CASSVHTGNTEAFF. The CDR3 coding sequence is TGTGCCAGCAGCGTACATACAGGTAACACTGAAGCTTTCTTT.

This clonotype was seen only once. The V gene is TRBV30, the J gene TRBJ1-2; 7 nucleotides match TRBD1. Germline V lookup: CDR1 GTSNPN, CDR2 SVGIG (reference sequence). The length of the CDR3 is 11 residues. Trimming cost V 2 bases and J 7 bases; bases outside gene matches: 1. The DNA for the CDR3 is TGTGCCTGGAGTCCAGGGGGTGGCTACACCTTC. Encoded protein: CAWSPGGGYTF.

This clonotype came up once. The rearrangement links TRBV25-1 to TRBJ1-2; a possible D gene is TRBD1 (5 bases). The CDR3 is 13 residues long. Trimming took 8 bases from V and 2 from J, leaving 12 bases between them. Germline loops: CDR1 MGHDK, CDR2 SYGVNS. Written as DNA, the CDR3 is TGTGCCAGCGTTGGACGGGGGAACTATGGCTACACCTTC. It is translated as CASVGRGNYGYTF.

Many counts were recorded for this clonotype. This chain joins TRBV7-2 and TRBJ2-5, with D tentatively TRBD2 (6 bases). Germline V gene lookup returns CDR1 SGHTA and CDR2 FQGNSA. Deletions cut 11 bases from V and 0 bases from J, with 16 bases between. The CDR3 consists of 14 residues. The CDR3 loop reads CAWGLKRDQETQYF. The DNA of the CDR3 is TGTGCCTGGGGCCTTAAGCGGGACCAAGAGACCCAGTACTTC. Supplemented by reference TRBV7-2 and TRBJ2-5, the full variable domain reads GAGVSQSPSNKVTEKGKDVELRCDPISGHTALYWYRQSLGQGLEFLIYFQGNSAPDKSGLPSDRFSAERTGGSVSTLTIQRTQQEDSAVYLCAWGLKRDQETQYFGPGTRLLVL.